This TCR beta chain was obtained from a study of beta chain features in type 1 diabetes. Study summary: Cell yields, gender and age were comparable in patients and healthy donors. Overall study results and limits: Patients with Type 1 diabetes showed moderately but significantly shorter TCRB CDR3s in all four CD4+ subsets.

V was clipped by 3 bases and J by 8 bases, with 16 bases between them. The CDR3 covers 14 residues. Germline V gene sequence: CDR1 SGHDN, CDR2 FVKESK. With regard to this clone: Its antigen is undetermined.

On average, the one heparinised blood draw given by each donor was approximately 120 mL. In all sorted populations, purity surpassed 95%. Investigators reverse transcribed all isolated RNA, so they sequenced expressed TCRB transcripts. TCRdb's copy holds only in-frame clones and misses some; the assay was immunoSEQ multiplex PCR. The sample holds some 170,000 clones, 50% to 70% seen once. V and J are TRBV14 and TRBJ1-2; unclear D gene. Sequencing was performed on naive CD4+ T cells from blood. The clonotype was recovered from a man younger than 45 with type 1 diabetes. The CDR3 spells CASSQLSIFDGYTF. The CDR3 nucleotides read TGTGCCAGCAGCCAGTTGTCCATATTCGACGGCTACACCTTC.